Described below is a single T cell receptor (beta chain) sequence and its context. The antigen is undetermined. The entry originates in a study of T cell responses to AZD1222 COVID-19 vaccine. Whole-study results and caveats: Regions left unmutated in variants are reportedly the target of nearly half of spike-specific TCRs. Donors skewed white British and female; clonal diversity was possibly underestimated. Only a handful of AZD1222 recipients, more than 5 in all, had baseline seropositivity. Once two AZD1222 doses were given, Spike-specific TCR breadth and depth went up.

The table came from immunoSEQ multiplex PCR; TCRdb's copy has only in-frame clones and leaves some out. This sample yields around 100,000 clones, of which more than 75% are seen a single time; around 3.8% belongs to the top ten. The V and J ends lost 6 bases and 3 bases respectively, with 9 bases between them. This CDR3 contains 13 residues. CDR1 and CDR2 (germline): ENHRY, SYGVKD. V and J are TRBV10-3 and TRBJ1-5, with D perhaps matching TRBD1 (5 bases). The starting material was peripheral blood, obtained on day 0 of MenACWY control vaccination. The TCR sequence derives from an adult in good health. The CDR3 DNA sequence: TGTGCCATCAGGGGGGGTATCAATCAGCCCCAGCATTTT. This sequence encodes CAIRGGINQPQHF.